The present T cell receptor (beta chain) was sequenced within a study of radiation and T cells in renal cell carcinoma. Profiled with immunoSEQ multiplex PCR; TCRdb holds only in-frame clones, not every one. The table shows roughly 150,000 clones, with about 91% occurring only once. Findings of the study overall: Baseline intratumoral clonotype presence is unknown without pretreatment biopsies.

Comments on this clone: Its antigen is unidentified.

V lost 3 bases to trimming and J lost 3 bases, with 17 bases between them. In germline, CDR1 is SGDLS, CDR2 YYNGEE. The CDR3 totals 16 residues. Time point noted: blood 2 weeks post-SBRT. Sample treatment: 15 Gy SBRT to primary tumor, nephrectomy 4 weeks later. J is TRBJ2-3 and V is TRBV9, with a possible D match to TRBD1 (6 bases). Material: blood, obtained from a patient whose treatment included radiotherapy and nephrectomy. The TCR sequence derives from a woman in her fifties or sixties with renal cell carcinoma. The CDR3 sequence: CASSEGSGHDTDTQYF. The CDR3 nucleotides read TGTGCCAGCAGCGAAGGCTCGGGACACGATACAGATACGCAGTATTTT.